Each of the 2 T cell receptor beta chains below was sequenced from the same sample in a study of T cells after posttransplantation cyclophosphamide. The method was immunoSEQ multiplex PCR; TCRdb's version includes in-frame clones alone and lacks a portion of them. The sample was found to contain 40,000 to 55,000 clones, and every one recurs. The sample was PBMCs. All receptors come from a man aged 40-49 years in good health, CMV-negative, and a related stem cell transplant donor.

The table lists this clone with many counts. The CDR3 DNA reads as TGTGCCAGCAAGGACAGGGGGCACGGTAATGAAAAACTGTTTTTT. This translates into CASKDRGHGNEKLFF. This chain uses TRBV6-5 with TRBJ1-4; TRBD1 matches 11 bases. V trimming: 7 bases; J trimming: 4 bases; junction bases outside the gene matches: 5. The germline V gene encodes CDR1 MNHEY and CDR2 SVGAGI. The CDR3 has 15 residues.

This clone was found many times. This chain uses TRBV20-1 with TRBJ2-7; the D gene is possibly TRBD1 (6 bases). There are 11 residues in the CDR3. The germline gives CDR1 DFQATT, CDR2 SNEGSKA (reference sequence). V gave up 4 bases and J gave up 5 bases, with 9 bases separating them. Here the CDR3 DNA reads TGCAGTGCTACAGGGGTGAACGAGCAGTACTTC. It yields the protein CSATGVNEQYF.